This T cell receptor (beta chain) was recovered during a study of blood T cell repertoires in COVID-19. Background on the study: There were acute and convalescent COVID-19 samples, and they came from the United States, Italy and Spain. The cDNA or gDNA used as material had been derived from T cells, B-cell-depleted T cells, or PBMCs.

Under the authors' procedure: Amplification from reference gene primers served as the basis for estimated nucleated cell counts. Profiled with immunoSEQ multiplex PCR; TCRdb holds only in-frame clones, not every one. The V and J calls and clone size are taken from that table; D and trimming were inferred from the DNA. The data show about 170,000 clones, approximately 95% seen once. V was clipped by 0 bases and J by 0 bases, with 9 bases between them. CDR3 length: 16 amino acids. Germline V gene data show CDR1 as KGHSH and CDR2 as LQKENI. The gene calls are TRBV18 and TRBJ1-3, with D unresolved. Sequencing was performed on peripheral blood. This clonotype was sampled from a woman between 45 and 65 years old with acute or convalescent COVID-19. DNA for the CDR3: TGTGCCAGCTCACCACCGAGTATGGTCTCTGGAAACACCATATATTTT. This codes for CASSPPSMVSGNTIYF.